Presented here are 2 T cell receptor beta chains from one specimen sequenced in a study of tumor-infiltrating lymphocytes in primary liver carcinoma. A primer in the constant region served to generate TCR beta cDNA from roughly 450 ng of total RNA. For TCR beta, libraries were produced by three nested multiplex PCR rounds using slightly modified ARM-PCR. Forward primers for TRBV1-TRBV30 and a C-beta reverse primer served the first two PCR rounds, at about 10 cycles each. MiXCR, run by TCRdb on the multiplex PCR reads, gives a single entry per CDR3 protein. The top ten hold 10% to 15% of the sample, which has more than 90,000 distinct CDR3 sequences, about 67% seen once. Without any cell sorting, about 20-31 mg of bulk tissue yielded co-extracted RNA and DNA. Input material: liver tumor tissue from sampling region 2. Subset: tumor region T2, inferior pole. These receptor sequences come from a woman aged 60-75 years with primary liver carcinoma and hepatitis B virus infection.

In regard to this clonotype: Relative to the germline gene, one junction end is altered; a read error may explain this. The CDR3 reads CASSPPRGNVLAF. Here the CDR3 DNA reads TGTGCCAGCAGCCCCCCCCGTGGAAACGTCCTGGCTTTC. The rearrangement joins TRBV5-4 to TRBJ2-6; D is undetermined. The germline gives CDR1 SGHNT, CDR2 YYREEE (reference sequence). The CDR3 runs 13 residues. Variable domain in full (rest from reference TRBV5-4 and TRBJ2-6): ETGVTQSPTHLIKTRGQQVTLRCSSQSGHNTVSWYQQALGQGPQFIFQYYREEENGRGNFPPRFSGLQFPNYSSELNVNALELDDSALYLCASSPPRGNVLAFGAGSRLTVL.

This clonotype was found many times. The V gene is TRBV28, the J gene TRBJ2-3; 7 bases are a match to TRBD1. J lost 3 bases, V lost 2 bases, and 2 bases had no gene match. The CDR3 sequence is 14 residues long. Germline loops: CDR1 MDHEN, CDR2 SYDVKM. The chain's CDR3 is CASSLLQGTDTQYF. The DNA of the CDR3 is TGTGCCAGCAGTTTACTACAGGGGACAGATACGCAGTATTTT.